This T cell receptor beta chain was retrieved from a study of T cell changes during pregnancy in multiple sclerosis. V trimming: 3 bases; J trimming: 3 bases; junction bases outside the gene matches: 13. Germline V gene sequence: CDR1 LNHNV, CDR2 YYDKDF (reference sequence). The CDR3 runs to 17 residues. The method was immunoSEQ multiplex PCR; TCRdb's version includes in-frame clones alone and lacks a portion of them. The top ten clones hold about 9.4% of a sample with about 50,000 clones, roughly nine tenths of them seen once. The source material was CD8+ T cells from peripheral blood mononuclear cells, sampled after pregnancy. This receptor was identified in a female donor with multiple sclerosis, enrolled in a pregnancy study. The genes are TRBV15 and TRBJ2-5, with 7 bases fitting TRBD2. CDR3 in amino acids: CATSSPVESAGEETQYF. CDR3 nucleotides: TGTGCCACCAGCAGTCCTGTAGAAAGTGCGGGGGAAGAGACCCAGTACTTC. The full variable domain, its missing parts supplied by reference TRBV15 and TRBJ2-5, is DAMVIQNPRYQVTQFGKPVTLSCSQTLNHNVMYWYQQKSSQAPKLLFHYYDKDFNNEADTPDNFQSRRPNTSFCFLDIRSPGLGDTAMYLCATSSPVESAGEETQYFGPGTRLLVL.